This is a list of T cell receptor beta chains from one sample in a study of radiotherapy plus CTLA-4 blockade in lung cancer. TCRdb's copy holds only in-frame clones and misses some; the assay was immunoSEQ multiplex PCR. The data show about 110,000 clones, over 65% seen once. The material sequenced was peripheral blood, taken from a patient treated with radiotherapy plus ipilimumab. Receptors originate from a human donor with non-small cell lung cancer that progressed on radiotherapy plus ipilimumab. Some clones in this sample may be carry-over from other donors' samples. The CDR3 runs from the conserved cysteine through the conserved F or W. A D gene is named only where the DNA matches it firmly. The size field is filled for only some rows; it gives once, few, many or a size class.

16,TRBJ1-2,few,-,TRBV30,CAWSGVTENFNYGYTF,TGTGCCTGGAGTGGCGTTACAGAGAATTTTAACTATGGCTACACCTTC
13,TRBJ1-1,-,-,TRBV18,CASSSQRNTEAFF,TGTGCCAGCTCAAGTCAGCGGAACACTGAAGCTTTCTTT
17,TRBJ1-6,-,TRBD1,TRBV9,CASSVGAYRGPNSPLHF,TGTGCCAGCAGCGTAGGGGCTTACAGGGGGCCCAATTCACCCCTCCACTTT
16,TRBJ2-2,-,TRBD2,TRBV4-1,CASSYGTSSGSGELFF,TGCGCCAGCAGTTACGGGACTAGCAGTGGTTCCGGGGAGCTGTTTTTT
15,TRBJ1-3,-,TRBD1,TRBV7-2,CASSMGTASGNTIYF,TGTGCCAGCAGCATGGGGACAGCCTCTGGAAACACCATATATTTT
14,TRBJ1-4,-,TRBD1,TRBV14,CASSQTGGTEKLFF,TGTGCCAGCAGCCAGACAGGGGGCACTGAAAAACTGTTTTTT
15,TRBJ1-5,-,-,TRBV4-1,CASSQDAGYGQPQHF,TGCGCCAGCAGCCAAGATGCGGGATATGGCCAGCCCCAGCATTTT
15,TRBJ2-5,-,-,TRBV7-2,CASSPSGLQSPTQYF,TGTGCCAGCAGCCCCTCGGGACTCCAAAGCCCGACCCAGTACTTC
13,TRBJ2-7,-,-,TRBV9,CASSPTGRYEQYF,TGTGCCAGCAGCCCCACGGGACGTTACGAGCAGTACTTC
15,TRBJ2-3,-,-,TRBV2,CASSADSASPDTQYF,TGTGCCAGCAGTGCGGACAGTGCCTCCCCAGATACGCAGTATTTT
12,TRBJ2-7,-,-,TRBV19,CASSDRANEQYF,TGTGCCAGTAGTGACAGAGCGAACGAGCAGTACTTC
15,TRBJ2-7,once,-,TRBV18,CASSPLTENFYEQYF,TGTGCCAGCTCACCGCTGACCGAAAACTTCTACGAGCAGTACTTC
15,TRBJ1-1,-,-,TRBV5-6,CASSPTGARVTEAFF,TGTGCCAGCAGCCCCACTGGGGCTCGGGTCACTGAAGCTTTCTTT
15,TRBJ1-1,-,TRBD1,TRBV7-2,CASSLGGTGGREAFF,TGTGCCAGCAGCTTAGGTGGTACAGGGGGGCGTGAAGCTTTCTTT
12,TRBJ1-6,once,-,TRBV27,CASSFQDSPLHF,TGTGCCAGCAGTTTTCAGGACTCACCCCTCCACTTT
16,TRBJ2-3,-,TRBD1,TRBV7-2,CASSLRAGGTEDTQYF,TGTGCCAGCAGCTTAAGGGCAGGGGGCACGGAAGATACGCAGTATTTT
11,TRBJ2-1,few,-,TRBV29-1,CSVKNGNEQFF,TGCAGCGTCAAGAACGGGAATGAGCAGTTCTTC
15,TRBJ1-2,once,TRBD1,TRBV9,CASSVSGQINYGYTF,TGTGCCAGCAGCGTCTCGGGACAGATAAACTATGGCTACACCTTC
15,TRBJ2-2,few,TRBD2,TRBV30,CAWSRGLADTGELFF,TGTGCCTGGAGTAGGGGACTAGCGGACACCGGGGAGCTGTTTTTT
16,TRBJ2-7,-,TRBD1,TRBV7-6,CASSLAGTVPSYEQYF,TGTGCCAGCAGCTTAGCCGGGACAGTCCCCTCCTACGAGCAGTACTTC
14,TRBJ1-1,-,-,TRBV28,CASSLSGTVSEAFF,TGTGCCAGCAGTTTATCGGGCACAGTGAGTGAAGCTTTCTTT
17,TRBJ2-7,-,TRBD1,TRBV5-1,CASSLALGRQGTYEQYF,TGCGCCAGCAGCTTGGCGCTTGGGAGACAGGGAACCTACGAGCAGTACTTC
16,TRBJ2-5,few,-,TRBV7-3,CASSLAIQGSKETQYF,TGTGCCAGCAGCTTAGCGATACAAGGGTCTAAAGAGACCCAGTACTTC
15,TRBJ2-3,-,-,TRBV6-6,CASSFVWGGTDTQYF,TGTGCCAGCAGTTTTGTTTGGGGGGGCACAGATACGCAGTATTTT
16,TRBJ1-1,once,-,TRBV4-1,CASSQAWIAEDTEAFF,TGCGCCAGCAGCCAAGCTTGGATCGCGGAGGACACTGAAGCTTTCTTT
18,TRBJ1-2,-,TRBD1,TRBV18,CASSPRPGQGTVGYGYTF,TGTGCCAGCTCACCACGCCCGGGACAGGGGACGGTTGGCTATGGCTACACCTTC
11,TRBJ2-4,-,-,TRBV25-1,CASSQGDIQYF,TGTGCCAGCAGTCAAGGGGACATTCAGTACTTC
13,TRBJ2-5,few,-,TRBV6-5,CASSYRGEETQYF,TGTGCCAGCAGTTACCGAGGGGAGGAGACCCAGTACTTC
15,TRBJ1-3,-,TRBD1,TRBV4-3,CASSQQGASGNTIYF,TGCGCCAGCAGCCAACAGGGGGCTTCTGGAAACACCATATATTTT
14,TRBJ1-5,-,-,TRBV10-2,CASSDRSPQEPQHF,TGCGCCAGCAGTGATCGAAGTCCACAGGAGCCCCAGCATTTT
15,TRBJ2-7,-,-,TRBV5-1,CASSLQQGFSKVQYF,TGCGCCAGCAGCTTACAACAGGGTTTTAGTAAGGTGCAGTACTTC
14,TRBJ1-1,-,TRBD1,TRBV19,CASSRNRGQTEAFF,TGTGCCAGTAGTAGGAACAGGGGGCAGACTGAAGCTTTCTTT
15,TRBJ1-1,-,-,TRBV6-1,CASSEFTGGHTEAFF,TGTGCCAGCAGTGAATTTACTGGTGGGCACACTGAAGCTTTCTTT
15,TRBJ1-1,-,TRBD1,TRBV19,CASSMGQPPNTEAFF,TGTGCCAGTAGTATGGGACAGCCGCCGAACACTGAAGCTTTCTTT
15,TRBJ2-7,-,TRBD2,TRBV18,CASSRTSGASYEQYF,TGTGCCAGCTCAAGGACTAGCGGGGCCTCCTACGAGCAGTACTTC
15,TRBJ2-5,-,-,TRBV6-1,CASSERAGAQETQYF,TGTGCCAGCAGTGAACGTGCAGGGGCCCAAGAGACCCAGTACTTC
15,TRBJ2-3,once,TRBD2,TRBV6-1,CASSRSGGRVDTQYF,TGTGCCAGCAGCAGAAGCGGGGGGAGAGTAGATACGCAGTATTTT
15,TRBJ2-5,-,TRBD1,TRBV5-1,CASSPTGGGRETQYF,TGCGCCAGCAGCCCGACAGGGGGCGGGCGTGAGACCCAGTACTTC
16,TRBJ2-1,once,TRBD2,TRBV4-3,CASSQESPSGPRRQFF,TGCGCCAGCAGCCAAGAAAGCCCTAGCGGGCCTCGTAGGCAGTTCTTC
13,TRBJ2-7,-,-,TRBV4-1,CASSRDPTYEQYF,TGCGCCAGCAGCCGGGATCCAACCTACGAGCAGTACTTC
16,TRBJ2-7,-,TRBD2,TRBV15,CATSRGRTSGGYEQYF,TGTGCCACCAGCAGAGGTAGGACTAGCGGGGGCTACGAGCAGTACTTC
13,TRBJ2-7,-,-,TRBV7-2,CASSPPTGREQYF,TGTGCCAGCAGCCCCCCTACAGGGAGGGAGCAGTACTTC
20,TRBJ2-5,once,TRBD2,TRBV15,CATSRDLPGGLYDPGGTQYF,TGTGCCACCAGCAGAGATCTTCCGGGGGGGCTCTACGACCCTGGCGGGACCCAGTACTTC
13,TRBJ1-6,few,-,TRBV7-2,CASGGSYNSPLHF,TGTGCCAGCGGGGGTTCCTATAATTCACCCCTCCACTTT
17,TRBJ2-2,-,-,TRBV9,CASSDPRVGSLTGELFF,TGTGCCAGCAGCGACCCGCGGGTTGGGTCTCTCACCGGGGAGCTGTTTTTT
14,TRBJ1-2,-,-,TRBV27,CASSLITGGDGYTF,TGTGCCAGCAGTTTAATCACAGGAGGAGATGGCTACACCTTC
14,TRBJ1-4,-,-,TRBV21-1,CASSTTATNEKLFF,TGTGCCAGCAGCACGACAGCAACTAATGAAAAACTGTTTTTT
12,TRBJ2-7,many,-,TRBV7-2,CASSLSWGEQYF,TGTGCCAGCAGCTTATCCTGGGGCGAGCAGTACTTC
11,TRBJ1-1,-,-,TRBV6-5,CASSYKGGAFF,TGTGCCAGCAGTTACAAAGGGGGAGCTTTCTTT
14,TRBJ1-3,-,-,TRBV5-1,CASSSGGGGNTIYF,TGCGCCAGCAGCTCTGGGGGCGGCGGAAACACCATATATTTT
15,TRBJ2-7,-,TRBD1,TRBV6-5,CASSRTRTGPYEQYF,TGTGCCAGCAGTAGAACCCGGACAGGGCCCTACGAGCAGTACTTC
16,TRBJ2-2,-,-,TRBV6-5,CASSYSIGENTGELFF,TGTGCCAGCAGTTACTCGATTGGGGAGAACACCGGGGAGCTGTTTTTT
14,TRBJ2-2,-,-,TRBV7-2,CASSFALNTGELFF,TGTGCCAGCAGCTTTGCCCTGAACACCGGGGAGCTGTTTTTT
15,TRBJ2-7,-,-,TRBV11-1,CASSLRWSGSYEQYF,TGTGCCAGCAGCTTAAGGTGGTCGGGATCCTACGAGCAGTACTTC
13,TRBJ2-2,-,-,TRBV6-6,CASSYWRDGELFF,TGTGCCAGCAGTTACTGGAGGGATGGGGAGCTGTTTTTT
14,TRBJ2-5,-,-,TRBV5-4,CASSPRRGQETQYF,TGTGCCAGCAGCCCCCGACGGGGACAAGAGACCCAGTACTTC
14,TRBJ2-1,-,-,TRBV11-3,CASSRQGSYNEQFF,TGTGCCAGCAGCAGGCAGGGATCCTACAATGAGCAGTTCTTC
14,TRBJ2-7,-,-,TRBV6-6,CASTTKEGSYEQYF,TGTGCCAGCACTACCAAGGAGGGGTCCTACGAGCAGTACTTC
18,TRBJ1-5,-,-,TRBV15,CATSREPIGGLYHQPQHF,TGTGCCACCAGCAGAGAACCTATCGGAGGACTTTACCATCAGCCCCAGCATTTT